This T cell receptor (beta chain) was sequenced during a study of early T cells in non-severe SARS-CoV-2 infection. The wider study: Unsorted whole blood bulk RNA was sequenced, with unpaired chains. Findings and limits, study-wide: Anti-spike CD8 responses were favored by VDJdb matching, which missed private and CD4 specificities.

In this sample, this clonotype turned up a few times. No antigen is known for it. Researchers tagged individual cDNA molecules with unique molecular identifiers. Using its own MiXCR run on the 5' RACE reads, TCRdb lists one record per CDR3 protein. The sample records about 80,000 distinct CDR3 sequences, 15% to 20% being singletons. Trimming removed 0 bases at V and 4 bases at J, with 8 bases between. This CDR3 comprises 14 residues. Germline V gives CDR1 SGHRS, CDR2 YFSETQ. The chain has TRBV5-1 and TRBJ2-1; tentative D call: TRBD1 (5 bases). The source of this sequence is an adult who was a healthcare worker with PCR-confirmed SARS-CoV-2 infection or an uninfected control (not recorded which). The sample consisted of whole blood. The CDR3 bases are TGCGCCAGCAGCTTGGGACAGAATTACAATGAGCAGTTCTTC. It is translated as CASSLGQNYNEQFF.